This T cell receptor beta chain originates from a study of prognosis after radiotherapy for stage I lung cancer. For the study at large: Roughly 14 of the patients presented with newly diagnosed primary stage I lung tumors; a few had oligometastatic NSCLC following surgical resection of the primary tumor. Enrolled patients (13 men, 5 or 6 women) had a median age of nearly 75 years and an age range of about 53 to 90 years. Whereas some 13 patients had adenocarcinoma, squamous cell carcinoma was the tumor in several. Whole-study results and caveats: Reportedly, patients with and without metastases differed in TRBV and TRBJ gene usage.

CDR1 is LGHNA, CDR2 YNFKEQ, per germline. Trimming stripped 0 bases from V and 2 bases from J, with 20 bases between. The CDR3 consists of 18 residues. The authors amplified TCR beta CDR3 from genomic DNA using two-round multiplex PCR. For every TRBV and TRBJ gene, a specific primer was used in first-round PCR. TCRdb re-called the multiplex PCR reads with MiXCR, one entry per CDR3 protein. The sample yields tens of thousands of distinct CDR3 sequences, around 29% seen once. This clonotype was detected many times. Its matching antigen is unknown. This chain links TRBV4-2 with TRBJ2-7; tentatively, D is TRBD1 or TRBD2 (5 bases each). The material was PBMCs, obtained before or after stereotactic body radiation therapy (not recorded which). This clonotype was obtained from a donor aged 50 or older with non-small cell lung cancer. CDR3 loop: CASSQDSGTGTTPYEQYF. CDR3 nucleotide sequence: TGTGCCAGCAGCCAAGATTCCGGAACCGGGACGACCCCCTACGAGCAGTACTTC.